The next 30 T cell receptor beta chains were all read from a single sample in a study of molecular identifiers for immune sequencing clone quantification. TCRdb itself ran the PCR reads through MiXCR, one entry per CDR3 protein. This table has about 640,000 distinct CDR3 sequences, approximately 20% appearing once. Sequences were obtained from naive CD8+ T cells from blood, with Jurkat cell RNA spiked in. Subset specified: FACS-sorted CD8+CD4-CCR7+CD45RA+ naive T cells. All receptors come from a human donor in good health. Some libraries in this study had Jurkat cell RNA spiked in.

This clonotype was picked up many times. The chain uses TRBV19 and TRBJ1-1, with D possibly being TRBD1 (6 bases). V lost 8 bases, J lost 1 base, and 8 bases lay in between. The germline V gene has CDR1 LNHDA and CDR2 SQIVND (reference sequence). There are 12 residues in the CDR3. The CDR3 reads CASGQTNTEAFF. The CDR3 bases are TGTGCCAGTGGACAGACGAACACTGAAGCTTTCTTT. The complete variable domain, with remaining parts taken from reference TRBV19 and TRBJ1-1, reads DGGITQSPKYLFRKEGQNVTLSCEQNLNHDAMYWYRQDPGQGLRLIYYSQIVNDFQKGDIAEGYSVSREKKESFPLTVTSAQKNPTAFYLCASGQTNTEAFFGQGTRLTVV.

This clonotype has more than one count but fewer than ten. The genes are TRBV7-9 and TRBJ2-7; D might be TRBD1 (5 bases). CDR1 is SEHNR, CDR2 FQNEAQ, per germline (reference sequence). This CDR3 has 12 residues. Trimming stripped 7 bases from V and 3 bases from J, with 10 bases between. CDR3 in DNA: TGTGCCAGCACCCCGACAGTCTACGAGCAGTACTTC. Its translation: CASTPTVYEQYF.

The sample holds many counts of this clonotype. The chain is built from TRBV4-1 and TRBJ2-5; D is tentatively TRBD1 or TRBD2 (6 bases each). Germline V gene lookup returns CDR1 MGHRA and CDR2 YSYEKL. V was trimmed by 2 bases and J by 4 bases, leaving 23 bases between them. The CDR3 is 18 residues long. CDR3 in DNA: TGCGCCAGCAGCCAAAAAGGGGGAGGACCGCCTGGCGGAGAGACCCAGTACTTC. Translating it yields CASSQKGGGPPGGETQYF.

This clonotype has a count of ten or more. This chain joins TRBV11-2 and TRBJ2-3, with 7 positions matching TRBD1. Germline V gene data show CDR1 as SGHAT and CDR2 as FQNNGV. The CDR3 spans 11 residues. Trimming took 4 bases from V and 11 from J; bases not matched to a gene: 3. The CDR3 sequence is CASSSRDRQYF. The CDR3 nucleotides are TGTGCCAGCAGCTCCCGGGACAGGCAGTATTTT. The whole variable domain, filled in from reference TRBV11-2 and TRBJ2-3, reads EAGVAQSPRYKIIEKRQSVAFWCNPISGHATLYWYQQILGQGPKLLIQFQNNGVVDDSQLPKDRFSAERLKGVDSTLKIQPAKLEDSAVYLCASSSRDRQYFGPGTRLTVL.

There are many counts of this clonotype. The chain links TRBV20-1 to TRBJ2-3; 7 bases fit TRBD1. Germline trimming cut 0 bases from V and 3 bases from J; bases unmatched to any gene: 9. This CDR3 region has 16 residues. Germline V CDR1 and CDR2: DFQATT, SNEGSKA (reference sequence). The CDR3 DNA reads TGCAGTGCTAGAGACCGTGACAGGGTTTGGACAGATACGCAGTATTTT. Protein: CSARDRDRVWTDTQYF.

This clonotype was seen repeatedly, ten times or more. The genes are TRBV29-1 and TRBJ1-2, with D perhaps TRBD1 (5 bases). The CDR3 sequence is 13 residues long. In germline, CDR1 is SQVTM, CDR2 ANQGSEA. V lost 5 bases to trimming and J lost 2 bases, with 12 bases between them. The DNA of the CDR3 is TGCAGCGTTCAAGCCCGGGACAACTATGGCTACACCTTC. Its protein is CSVQARDNYGYTF.

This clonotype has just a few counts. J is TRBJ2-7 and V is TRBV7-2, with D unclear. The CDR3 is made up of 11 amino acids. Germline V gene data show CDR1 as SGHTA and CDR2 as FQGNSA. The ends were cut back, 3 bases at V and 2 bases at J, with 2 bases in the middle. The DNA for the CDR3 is TGTGCCAGCAGCTTCCCCTACGAGCAGTACTTC. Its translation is CASSFPYEQYF.

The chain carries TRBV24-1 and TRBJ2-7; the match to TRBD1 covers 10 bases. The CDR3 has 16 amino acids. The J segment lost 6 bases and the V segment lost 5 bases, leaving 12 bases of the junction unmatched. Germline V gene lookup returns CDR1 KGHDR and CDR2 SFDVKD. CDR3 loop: CATSVRPGTGVCEQYF. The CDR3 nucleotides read TGTGCCACCAGTGTTCGGCCAGGGACAGGGGTTTGCGAGCAGTACTTC.

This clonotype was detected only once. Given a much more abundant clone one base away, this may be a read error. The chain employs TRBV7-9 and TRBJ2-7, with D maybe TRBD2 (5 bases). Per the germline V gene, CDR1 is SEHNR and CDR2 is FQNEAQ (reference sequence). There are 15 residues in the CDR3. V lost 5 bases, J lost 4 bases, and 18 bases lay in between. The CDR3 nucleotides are TGTGCCAGCAGCACCAGAGACGGGGTCGTATACGAGCAGTACTTC. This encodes CASSTRDGVVYEQYF. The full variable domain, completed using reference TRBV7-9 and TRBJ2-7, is DTGVSQNPRHKITKRGQNVTFRCDPISEHNRLYWYRQTLGQGPEFLTYFQNEAQLEKSRLLSDRFSAERPKGSFSTLEIQRTEQGDSAMYLCASSTRDGVVYEQYFGPGTRLTVT.

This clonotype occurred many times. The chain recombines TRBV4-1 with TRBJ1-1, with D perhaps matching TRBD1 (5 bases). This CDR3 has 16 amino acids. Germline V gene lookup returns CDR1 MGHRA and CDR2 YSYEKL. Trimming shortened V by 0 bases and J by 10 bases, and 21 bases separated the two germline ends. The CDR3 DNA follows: TGCGCCAGCAGCCAAGACATAGGGACTCTCCGGCCTGTAGCTTTCTTT. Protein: CASSQDIGTLRPVAFF.

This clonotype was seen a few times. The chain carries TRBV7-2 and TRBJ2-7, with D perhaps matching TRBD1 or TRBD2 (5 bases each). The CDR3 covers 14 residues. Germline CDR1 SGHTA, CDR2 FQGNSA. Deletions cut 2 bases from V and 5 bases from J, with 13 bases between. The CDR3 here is CASSLIQGEHEQYF. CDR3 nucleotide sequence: TGTGCCAGCAGCTTAATCCAGGGAGAACACGAGCAGTACTTC.

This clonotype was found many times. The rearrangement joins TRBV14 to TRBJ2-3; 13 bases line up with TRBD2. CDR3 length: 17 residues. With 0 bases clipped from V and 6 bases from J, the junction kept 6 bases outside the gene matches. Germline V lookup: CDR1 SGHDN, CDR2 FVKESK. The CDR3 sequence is CASSQELAGGPWDTQYF. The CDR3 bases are TGTGCCAGCAGCCAAGAACTAGCGGGAGGGCCATGGGATACGCAGTATTTT.

Here the CDR3 DNA reads TGTGCCAGCAGTGAAGCTGTCACTAGCGGATCCTACGAGCAGTACTTC. Encoded protein: CASSEAVTSGSYEQYF. The V gene is TRBV6-1, the J gene TRBJ2-7; 8 bases are a match to TRBD2. V lost 0 bases and J lost 1; bases outside the gene matches: 5. The CDR3 is 16 residues long. Germline lookup yields CDR1 MNHNS and CDR2 SASEGT.

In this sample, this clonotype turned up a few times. CDR3 nucleotides: TGTGGACCAGGGGGGTCCCAAGTGGAGACCCAGTACTTC. This translates into CGPGGSQVETQYF. This chain links TRBV19 with TRBJ2-5; D is possibly TRBD1 (7 bases). The CDR3 is made up of 13 amino acids. Germline assignment: CDR1 LNHDA and CDR2 SQIVND (reference sequence).

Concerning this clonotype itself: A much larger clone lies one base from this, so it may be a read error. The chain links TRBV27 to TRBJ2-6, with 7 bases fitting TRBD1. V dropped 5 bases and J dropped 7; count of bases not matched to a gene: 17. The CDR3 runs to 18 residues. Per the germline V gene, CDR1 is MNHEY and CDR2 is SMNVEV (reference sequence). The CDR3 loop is CASSPRGDRTMVANVLTF. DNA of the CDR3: TGTGCCAGCAGTCCACGAGGGGACAGAACGATGGTTGCCAACGTCCTGACTTTC.

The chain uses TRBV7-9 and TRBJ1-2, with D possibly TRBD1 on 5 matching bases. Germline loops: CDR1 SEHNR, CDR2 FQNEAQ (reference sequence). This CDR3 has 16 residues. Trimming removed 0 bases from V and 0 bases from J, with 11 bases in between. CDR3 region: CASSLARGSPNYGYTF. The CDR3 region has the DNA TGTGCCAGCAGCTTAGCTAGGGGTTCCCCTAACTATGGCTACACCTTC.

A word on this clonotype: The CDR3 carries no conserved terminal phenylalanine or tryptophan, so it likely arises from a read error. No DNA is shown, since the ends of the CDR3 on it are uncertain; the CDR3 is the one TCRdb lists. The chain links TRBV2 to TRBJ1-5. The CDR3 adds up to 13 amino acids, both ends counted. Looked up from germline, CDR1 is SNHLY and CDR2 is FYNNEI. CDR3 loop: CASSVEEGQPQRL.

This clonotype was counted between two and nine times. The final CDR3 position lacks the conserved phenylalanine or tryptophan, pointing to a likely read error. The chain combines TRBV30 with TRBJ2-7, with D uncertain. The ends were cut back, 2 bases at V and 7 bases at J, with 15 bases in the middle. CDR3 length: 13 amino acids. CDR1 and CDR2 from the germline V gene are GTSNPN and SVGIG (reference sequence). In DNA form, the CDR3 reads TGTGCCTGGAGTACGGGTCGTTCGGGTGAGCAGTACCTC. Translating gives CAWSTGRSGEQYL.

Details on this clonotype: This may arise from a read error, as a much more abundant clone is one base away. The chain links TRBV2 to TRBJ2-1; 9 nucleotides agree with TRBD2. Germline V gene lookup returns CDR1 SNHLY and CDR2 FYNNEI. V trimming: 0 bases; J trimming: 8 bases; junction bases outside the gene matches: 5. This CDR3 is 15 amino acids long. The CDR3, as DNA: TGTGCCAGCAGTGAAGCGCGTAGCGGGGGCGATGAGCAGTTCTTC. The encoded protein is CASSEARSGGDEQFF.

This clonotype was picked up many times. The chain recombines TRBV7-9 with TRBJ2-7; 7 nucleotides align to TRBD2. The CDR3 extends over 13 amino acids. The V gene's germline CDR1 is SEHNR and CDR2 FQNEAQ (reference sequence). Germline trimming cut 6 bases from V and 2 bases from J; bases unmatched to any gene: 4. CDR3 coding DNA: TGTGCCAGCAGGGGGGAGGGCCCCTACGAGCAGTACTTC. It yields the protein CASRGEGPYEQYF.

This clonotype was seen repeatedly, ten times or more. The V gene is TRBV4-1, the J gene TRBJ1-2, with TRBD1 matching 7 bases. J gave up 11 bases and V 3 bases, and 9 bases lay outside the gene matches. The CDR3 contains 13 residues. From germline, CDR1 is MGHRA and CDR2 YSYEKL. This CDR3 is CASSQGTADSYTF. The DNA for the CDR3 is TGCGCCAGCAGCCAGGGGACAGCTGATAGTTACACCTTC.

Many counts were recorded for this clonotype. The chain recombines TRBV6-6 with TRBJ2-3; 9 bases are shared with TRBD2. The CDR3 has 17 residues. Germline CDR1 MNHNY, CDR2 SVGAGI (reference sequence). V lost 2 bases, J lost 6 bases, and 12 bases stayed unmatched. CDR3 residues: CASSYTEREDLRDTQYF. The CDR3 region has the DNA TGTGCCAGCAGTTACACGGAGCGGGAGGACTTGAGGGATACGCAGTATTTT.

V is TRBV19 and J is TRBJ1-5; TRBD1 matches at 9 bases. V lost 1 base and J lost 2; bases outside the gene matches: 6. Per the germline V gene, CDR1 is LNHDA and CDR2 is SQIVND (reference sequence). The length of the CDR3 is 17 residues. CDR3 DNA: TGTGCCAGTAGTATAGGACAGGGGGTTTCGGGCAATCAGCCCCAGCATTTT. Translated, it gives CASSIGQGVSGNQPQHF.

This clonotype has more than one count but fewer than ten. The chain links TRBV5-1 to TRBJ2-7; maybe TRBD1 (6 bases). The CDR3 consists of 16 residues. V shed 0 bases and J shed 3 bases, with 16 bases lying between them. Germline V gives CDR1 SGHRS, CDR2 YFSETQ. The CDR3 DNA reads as TGCGCCAGCAGCTTGGACACAGGGAGTGGTATCTACGAGCAGTACTTC. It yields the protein CASSLDTGSGIYEQYF.

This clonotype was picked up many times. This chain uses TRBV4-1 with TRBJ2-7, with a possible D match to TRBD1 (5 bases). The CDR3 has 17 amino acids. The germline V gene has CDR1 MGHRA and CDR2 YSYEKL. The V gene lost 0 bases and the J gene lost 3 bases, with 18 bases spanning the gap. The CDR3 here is CASSQEPGQFEYYEQYF. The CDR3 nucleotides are TGCGCCAGCAGCCAAGAACCCGGACAATTTGAATACTACGAGCAGTACTTC.

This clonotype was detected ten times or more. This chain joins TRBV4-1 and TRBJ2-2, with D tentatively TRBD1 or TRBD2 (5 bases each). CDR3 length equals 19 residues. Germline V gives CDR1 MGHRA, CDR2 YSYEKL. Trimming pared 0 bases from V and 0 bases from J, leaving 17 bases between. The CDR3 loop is CASSQDLVGDLTNTGELFF. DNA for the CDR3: TGCGCCAGCAGCCAAGATCTAGTAGGGGACCTGACGAACACCGGGGAGCTGTTTTTT.

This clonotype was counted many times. CDR3 region: CASSQGFGSTDTQYF. CDR3 sequence (DNA): TGCGCCAGCAGCCAGGGGTTCGGCAGCACAGATACGCAGTATTTT. The V and J genes are TRBV4-1 and TRBJ2-3; D remains ambiguous. V was clipped by 3 bases and J by 0 bases, with 10 bases between them. The CDR3 covers 15 residues. Germline V CDR1 and CDR2: MGHRA, YSYEKL.

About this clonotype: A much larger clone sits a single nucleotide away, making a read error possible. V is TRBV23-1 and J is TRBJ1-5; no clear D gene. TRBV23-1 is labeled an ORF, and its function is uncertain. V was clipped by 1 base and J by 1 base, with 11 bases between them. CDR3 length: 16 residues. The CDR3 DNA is TGCGCCAGCAGTCAATGGTCGAAGCCCAGCAATCAGCCCCAGCATTTT. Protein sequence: CASSQWSKPSNQPQHF.

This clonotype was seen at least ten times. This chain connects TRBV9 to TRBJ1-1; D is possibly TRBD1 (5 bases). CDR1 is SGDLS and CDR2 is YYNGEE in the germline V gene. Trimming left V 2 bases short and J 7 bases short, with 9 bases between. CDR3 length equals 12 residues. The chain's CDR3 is CASSVGGGEAFF. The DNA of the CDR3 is TGTGCCAGCAGCGTTGGGGGGGGTGAAGCTTTCTTT.

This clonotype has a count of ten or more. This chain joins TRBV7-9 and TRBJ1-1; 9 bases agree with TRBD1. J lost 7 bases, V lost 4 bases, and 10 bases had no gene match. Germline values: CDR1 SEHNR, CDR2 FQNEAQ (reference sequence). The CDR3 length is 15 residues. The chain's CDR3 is CASSWGQGDFGEAFF. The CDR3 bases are TGTGCCAGCAGCTGGGGACAGGGTGATTTTGGTGAAGCTTTCTTT. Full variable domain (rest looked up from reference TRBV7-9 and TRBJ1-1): DTGVSQNPRHKITKRGQNVTFRCDPISEHNRLYWYRQTLGQGPEFLTYFQNEAQLEKSRLLSDRFSAERPKGSFSTLEIQRTEQGDSAMYLCASSWGQGDFGEAFFGQGTRLTVV.